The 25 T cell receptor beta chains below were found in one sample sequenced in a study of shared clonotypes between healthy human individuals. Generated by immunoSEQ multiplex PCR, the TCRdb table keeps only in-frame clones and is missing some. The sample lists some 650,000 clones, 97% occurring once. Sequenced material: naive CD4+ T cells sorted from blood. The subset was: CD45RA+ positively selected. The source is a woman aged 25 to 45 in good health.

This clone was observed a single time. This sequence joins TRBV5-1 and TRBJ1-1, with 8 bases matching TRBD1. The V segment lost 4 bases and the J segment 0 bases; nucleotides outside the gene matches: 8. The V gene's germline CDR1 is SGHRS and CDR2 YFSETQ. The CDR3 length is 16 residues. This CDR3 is CASSTSGGRMNTEAFF. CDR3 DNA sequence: TGCGCCAGCAGCACCTCAGGGGGCCGGATGAACACTGAAGCTTTCTTT.

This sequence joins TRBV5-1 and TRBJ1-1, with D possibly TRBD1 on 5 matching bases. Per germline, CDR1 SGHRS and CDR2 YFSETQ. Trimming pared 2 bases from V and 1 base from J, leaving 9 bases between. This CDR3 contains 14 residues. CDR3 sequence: CASSLWTPNTEAFF. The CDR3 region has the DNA TGCGCCAGCAGCTTATGGACACCGAACACTGAAGCTTTCTTT.

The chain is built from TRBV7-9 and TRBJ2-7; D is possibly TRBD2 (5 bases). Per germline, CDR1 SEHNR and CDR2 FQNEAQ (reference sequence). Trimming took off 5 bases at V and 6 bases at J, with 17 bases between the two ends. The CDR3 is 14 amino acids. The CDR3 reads CASSPAGGRSEQYF. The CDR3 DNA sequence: TGTGCCAGCAGCCCTGCGGGCGGAAGGAGCGAGCAGTACTTC. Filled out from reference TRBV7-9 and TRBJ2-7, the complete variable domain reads DTGVSQNPRHKITKRGQNVTFRCDPISEHNRLYWYRQTLGQGPEFLTYFQNEAQLEKSRLLSDRFSAERPKGSFSTLEIQRTEQGDSAMYLCASSPAGGRSEQYFGPGTRLTVT.

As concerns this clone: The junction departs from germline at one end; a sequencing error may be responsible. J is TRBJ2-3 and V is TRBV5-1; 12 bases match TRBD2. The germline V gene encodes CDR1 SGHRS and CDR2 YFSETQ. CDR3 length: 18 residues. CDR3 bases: TGCGCCAGCACCTTGACTAGCGGGAGTGGTGTAAGCACAGATACGCAGTATTTT. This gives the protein CASTLTSGSGVSTDTQYF.

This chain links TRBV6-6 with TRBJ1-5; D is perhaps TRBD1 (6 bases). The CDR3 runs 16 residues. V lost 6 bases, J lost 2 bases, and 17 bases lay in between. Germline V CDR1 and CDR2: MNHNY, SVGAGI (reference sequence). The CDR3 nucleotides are TGTGCCAGCAGACCTTTAAGGGGGTCGGGCAATCAGCCCCAGCATTTT. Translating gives CASRPLRGSGNQPQHF.

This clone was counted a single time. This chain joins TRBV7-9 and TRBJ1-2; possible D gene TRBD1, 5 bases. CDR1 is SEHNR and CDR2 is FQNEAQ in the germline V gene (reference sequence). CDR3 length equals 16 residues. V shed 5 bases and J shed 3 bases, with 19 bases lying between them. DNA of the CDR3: TGTGCCAGCAGCCCTGGCCAAGGAGGGGACGACTATGGCTACACCTTC. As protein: CASSPGQGGDDYGYTF.

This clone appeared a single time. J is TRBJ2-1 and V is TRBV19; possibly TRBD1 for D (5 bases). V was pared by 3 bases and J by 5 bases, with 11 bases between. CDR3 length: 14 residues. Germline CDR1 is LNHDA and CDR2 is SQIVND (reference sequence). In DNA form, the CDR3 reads TGTGCCAGTAGTATCCAGGGCCTGGACAATGAGCAGTTCTTC. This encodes CASSIQGLDNEQFF.

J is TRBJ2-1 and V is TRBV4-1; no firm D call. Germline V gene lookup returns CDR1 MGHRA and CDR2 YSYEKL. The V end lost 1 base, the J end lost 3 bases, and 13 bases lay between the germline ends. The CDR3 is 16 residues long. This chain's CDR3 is CASSQAAERLYNEQFF. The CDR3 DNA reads TGCGCCAGCAGCCAAGCCGCGGAACGCCTCTACAATGAGCAGTTCTTC.

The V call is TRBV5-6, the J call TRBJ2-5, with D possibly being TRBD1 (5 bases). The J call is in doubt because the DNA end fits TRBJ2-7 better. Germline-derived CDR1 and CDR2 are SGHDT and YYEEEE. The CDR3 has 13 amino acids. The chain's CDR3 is CASSQDTRYEQYF. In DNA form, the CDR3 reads TGTGCCAGCAGCCAGGACACCCGCTACGAGCAGTACTTC.

The CDR3 DNA sequence: TGTGCCAGCAGCTCGGACCCGGGGGGGGTAAATGAGCAGTTCTTC. Its translation is CASSSDPGGVNEQFF. V usage is TRBV11-2 and J usage is TRBJ2-1; the match to TRBD2 covers 8 bases. The germline gives CDR1 SGHAT, CDR2 FQNNGV. J lost 7 bases, V lost 4 bases, and 9 bases had no gene match. The CDR3 has 15 amino acids. The full variable domain, completed using reference TRBV11-2 and TRBJ2-1, is EAGVAQSPRYKIIEKRQSVAFWCNPISGHATLYWYQQILGQGPKLLIQFQNNGVVDDSQLPKDRFSAERLKGVDSTLKIQPAKLEDSAVYLCASSSDPGGVNEQFFGPGTRLTVL.

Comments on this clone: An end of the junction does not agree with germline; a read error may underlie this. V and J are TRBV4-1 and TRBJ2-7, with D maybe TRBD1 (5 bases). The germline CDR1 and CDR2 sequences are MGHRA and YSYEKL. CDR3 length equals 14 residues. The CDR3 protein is CASSQGGMTYEQYF. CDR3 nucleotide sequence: TGTGCCAGCAGCCAGGGCGGAATGACCTACGAGCAGTACTTC.

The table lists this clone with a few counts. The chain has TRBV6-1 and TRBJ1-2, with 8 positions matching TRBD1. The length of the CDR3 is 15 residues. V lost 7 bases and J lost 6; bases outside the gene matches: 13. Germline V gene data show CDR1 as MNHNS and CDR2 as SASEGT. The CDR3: CASTPWTGTPHGYTF. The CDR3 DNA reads TGTGCCAGCACTCCCTGGACAGGGACGCCTCATGGCTACACCTTC.

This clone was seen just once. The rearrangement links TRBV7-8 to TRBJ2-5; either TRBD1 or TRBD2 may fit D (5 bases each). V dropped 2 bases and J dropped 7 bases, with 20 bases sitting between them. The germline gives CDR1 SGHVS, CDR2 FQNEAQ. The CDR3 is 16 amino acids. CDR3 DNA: TGTGCCAGCAGCTTAAGTCCCTTCTCCCATGGGGGGACCCAGTACTTC. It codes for CASSLSPFSHGGTQYF.

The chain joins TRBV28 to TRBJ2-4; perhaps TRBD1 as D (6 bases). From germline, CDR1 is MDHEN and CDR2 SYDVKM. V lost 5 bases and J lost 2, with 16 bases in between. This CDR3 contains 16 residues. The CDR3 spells CASSINPTGPKNIQYF. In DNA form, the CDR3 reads TGTGCCAGCAGTATAAACCCGACAGGTCCCAAAAACATTCAGTACTTC.

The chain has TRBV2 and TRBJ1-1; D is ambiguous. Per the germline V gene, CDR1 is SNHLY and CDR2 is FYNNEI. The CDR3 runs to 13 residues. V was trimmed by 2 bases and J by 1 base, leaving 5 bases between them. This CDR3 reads CASSEYENTEAFF. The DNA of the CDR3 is TGTGCCAGCAGTGAATATGAGAACACTGAAGCTTTCTTT.

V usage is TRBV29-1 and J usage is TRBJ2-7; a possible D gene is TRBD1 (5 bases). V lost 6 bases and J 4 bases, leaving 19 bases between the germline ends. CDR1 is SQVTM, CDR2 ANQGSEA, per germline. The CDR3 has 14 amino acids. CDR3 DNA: TGCAGCGTCGCCACCCCCTGGTCAGGGTACGAGCAGTACTTC. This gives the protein CSVATPWSGYEQYF.

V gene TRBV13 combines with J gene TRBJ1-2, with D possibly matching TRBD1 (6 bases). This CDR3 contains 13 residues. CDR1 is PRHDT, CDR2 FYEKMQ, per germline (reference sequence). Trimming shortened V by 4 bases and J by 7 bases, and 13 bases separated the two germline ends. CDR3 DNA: TGTGCCAGCAGCTCGATGGCAGGGGTTGGCTACACCTTC. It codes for CASSSMAGVGYTF.

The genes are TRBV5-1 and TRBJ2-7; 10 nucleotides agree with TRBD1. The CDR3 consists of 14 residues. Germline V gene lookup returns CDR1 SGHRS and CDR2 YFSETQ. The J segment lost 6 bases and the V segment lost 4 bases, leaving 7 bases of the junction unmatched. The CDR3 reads CASSTGQGLIEQYF. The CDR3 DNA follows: TGCGCCAGCAGCACGGGACAGGGGCTGATCGAGCAGTACTTC. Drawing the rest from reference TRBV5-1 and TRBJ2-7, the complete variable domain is KAGVTQTPRYLIKTRGQQVTLSCSPISGHRSVSWYQQTPGQGLQFLFEYFSETQRNKGNFPGRFSGRQFSNSRSEMNVSTLELGDSALYLCASSTGQGLIEQYFGPGTRLTVT.

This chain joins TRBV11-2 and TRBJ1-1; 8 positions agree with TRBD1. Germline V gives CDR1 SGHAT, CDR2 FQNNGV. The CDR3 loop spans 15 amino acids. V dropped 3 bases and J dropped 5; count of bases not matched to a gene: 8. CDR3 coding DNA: TGTGCCAGCAGCTTCGAGGGGGGGACAGGTACTGAAGCTTTCTTT. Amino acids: CASSFEGGTGTEAFF.

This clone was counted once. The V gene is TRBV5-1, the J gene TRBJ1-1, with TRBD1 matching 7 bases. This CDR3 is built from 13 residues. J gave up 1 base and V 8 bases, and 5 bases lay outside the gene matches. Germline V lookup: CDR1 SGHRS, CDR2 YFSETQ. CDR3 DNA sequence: TGCGCCAGTGAGGGGGCACCGAACACTGAAGCTTTCTTT. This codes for CASEGAPNTEAFF.

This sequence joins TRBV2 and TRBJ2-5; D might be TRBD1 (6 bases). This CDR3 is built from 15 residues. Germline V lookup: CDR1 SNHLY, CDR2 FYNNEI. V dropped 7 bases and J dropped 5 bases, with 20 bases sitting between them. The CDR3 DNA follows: TGTGCCAGCATATACCTAGGGGGAGTAGGGGAGACCCAGTACTTC. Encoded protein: CASIYLGGVGETQYF.

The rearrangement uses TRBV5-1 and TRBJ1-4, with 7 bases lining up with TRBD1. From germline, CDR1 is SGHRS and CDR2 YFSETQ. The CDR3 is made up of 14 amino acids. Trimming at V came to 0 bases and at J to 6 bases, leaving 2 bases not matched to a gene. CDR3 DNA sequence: TGCGCCAGCAGCTTGGGGGGACAGCATGAAAAACTGTTTTTT. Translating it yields CASSLGGQHEKLFF.

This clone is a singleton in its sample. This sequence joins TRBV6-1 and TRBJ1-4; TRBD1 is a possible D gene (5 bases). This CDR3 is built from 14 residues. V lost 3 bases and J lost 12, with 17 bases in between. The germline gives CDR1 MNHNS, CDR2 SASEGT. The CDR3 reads CASSDSPIMGELFF. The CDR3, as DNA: TGTGCCAGCAGTGATAGTCCCATCATGGGGGAACTGTTTTTT.

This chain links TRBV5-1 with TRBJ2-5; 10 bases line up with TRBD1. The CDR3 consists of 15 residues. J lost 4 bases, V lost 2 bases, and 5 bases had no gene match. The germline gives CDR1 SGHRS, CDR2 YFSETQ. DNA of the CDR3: TGCGCCAGCAGCTTTTTACGGACAGGGGGAGAGACCCAGTACTTC. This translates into CASSFLRTGGETQYF. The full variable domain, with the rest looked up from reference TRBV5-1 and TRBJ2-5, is KAGVTQTPRYLIKTRGQQVTLSCSPISGHRSVSWYQQTPGQGLQFLFEYFSETQRNKGNFPGRFSGRQFSNSRSEMNVSTLELGDSALYLCASSFLRTGGETQYFGPGTRLLVL.

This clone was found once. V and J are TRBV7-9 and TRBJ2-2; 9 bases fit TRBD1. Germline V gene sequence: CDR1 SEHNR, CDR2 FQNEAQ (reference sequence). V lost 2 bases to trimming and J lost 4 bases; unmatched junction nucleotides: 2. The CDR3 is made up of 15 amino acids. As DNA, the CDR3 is TGTGCCAGCAGCTTAAAGGGACAGGGCACCGGGGAGCTGTTTTTT. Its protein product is CASSLKGQGTGELFF.